This T cell receptor beta chain originates from a study of cytomegalovirus exposure and HLA in healthy donors. A remark on this clone: Its specificity is unknown.

13 Jbeta primers and 60 Vbeta primers were used for the PCR. Data came from immunoSEQ multiplex PCR; TCRdb stores just in-frame clones and leaves some out. Seen here are 150,000 to 200,000 clones, 84% observed once, and the top ten hold roughly 5%. The CDR3 covers 14 residues. Trimming at V came to 5 bases and at J to 2 bases, leaving 6 bases not matched to a gene. The V gene's germline CDR1 is SGHRS and CDR2 YFSETQ. Findings and limits, study-wide: Per a later analysis, HLA-associated TCR beta chains showed more clonal expansion than other, equally common TCR beta chains. Confirmation was obtained in vitro that a few CMV-associated chains are specific for CMV antigens. In presence/absence analyses, roughly uniform sequencing depth across donors was assumed. Researchers catalogued approximately 170 TCR beta chains as cytomegalovirus-associated.

The sequence was collected from a girl aged 5-17 years in good health and CMV-seropositive. The chain couples TRBV5-1 to TRBJ1-2; 7 positions agree with TRBD1. Sequencing input: PBMCs. The CDR3 loop is CASSKDRKNYGYTF. The DNA for the CDR3 is TGCGCCAGCAGTAAGGACAGGAAGAACTATGGCTACACCTTC.